Below, 9 T cell receptor beta chains from the same sample are listed, as sequenced in a study of T-cell memory formation after mild COVID-19. TCRdb re-analysed the 5' RACE reads in MiXCR, keeping a single row per CDR3 protein. The repertoire holds around 370,000 distinct CDR3 sequences, with around a fifth as singletons. Sequenced material: PBMCs or a T cell subset sorted from them (not recorded which). The receptors come from an adult woman who had mild COVID-19 (a few samples of this study predate the infection). Cell type and time point are not known.

This clonotype was counted a few times. The chain couples TRBV24-1 to TRBJ2-1; a possible D gene is TRBD2 (5 bases). This CDR3 region has 13 residues. Trimming stripped 5 bases from V and 6 bases from J, with 10 bases between. Germline V lookup: CDR1 KGHDR, CDR2 SFDVKD. DNA of the CDR3: TGTGCCACCAGTGTTAGCGTAGGCAATGAGCAGTTCTTC. Its protein product is CATSVSVGNEQFF.

This clonotype was recorded many times. V usage is TRBV4-1 and J usage is TRBJ2-1; 15 bases are shared with TRBD2. The CDR3 covers 21 residues. Germline CDR1 reads MGHRA; CDR2 reads YSYEKL. With 1 base clipped from V and 4 bases from J, the junction kept 14 bases outside the gene matches. CDR3 coding DNA: TGCGCCAGCAGCCAAGCTCGGGGGTGGACTAGCGGGAGGGCCGAGTACAATGAGCAGTTCTTC. This codes for CASSQARGWTSGRAEYNEQFF.

V is TRBV7-9 and J is TRBJ1-2; no clear D. The germline V gene encodes CDR1 SEHNR and CDR2 FQNEAQ (reference sequence). This CDR3 comprises 14 residues. Trimming took off 7 bases at V and 3 bases at J, with 15 bases between the two ends. The CDR3 DNA follows: TGTGCCAGCACCCAAGGACCTTCCTACTATGGCTACACCTTC. Its translation is CASTQGPSYYGYTF.

CDR3 in amino acids: CASSLTYLAGGTDTQYF. The CDR3 DNA follows: TGTGCCAGCAGTTTAACGTATTTAGCGGGGGGCACAGATACGCAGTATTTT. The chain employs TRBV12-3 or TRBV12-4 and TRBJ2-3; 9 bases are a match to TRBD2. After removal of 2 bases from V and 1 base from J, the junction contained 7 bases not matched to a gene. There are 17 residues in the CDR3.

Many counts were recorded for this clonotype. J is TRBJ1-2 and V is TRBV7-2; TRBD1 matches at 8 bases. The CDR3 contains 14 residues. The V gene end was trimmed by 6 bases and the J gene end by 4 bases; junction bases not matched to a gene: 7. Germline CDR1 reads SGHTA; CDR2 reads FQGNSA. The CDR3 DNA is TGTGCCAGCAGTCAACAGGGGGGTAGCTATGGCTACACCTTC. Its protein product is CASSQQGGSYGYTF.

This clonotype was detected a few times. The chain carries TRBV5-1 and TRBJ2-5; D remains unclear. Germline V gene lookup returns CDR1 SGHRS and CDR2 YFSETQ. The V and J ends lost 1 base and 1 base respectively, with 5 bases between them. CDR3 length: 13 residues. This CDR3 reads CASSLHGQETQYF. The CDR3 DNA is TGCGCCAGCAGCTTGCATGGCCAAGAGACCCAGTACTTC.

This rearrangement joins TRBV4-1 to TRBJ1-2; D is perhaps TRBD1 (5 bases). The length of the CDR3 is 16 residues. Germline V gene sequence: CDR1 MGHRA, CDR2 YSYEKL. V was trimmed by 0 bases and J by 3 bases, leaving 14 bases between them. The CDR3 here is CASSQELRGYDYGYTF. CDR3 DNA: TGCGCCAGCAGCCAAGAACTAAGGGGTTATGACTATGGCTACACCTTC.

There are a few counts of this clonotype. The gene calls are TRBV3-1 and TRBJ2-2; TRBD2 matches at 7 bases. Trimming cost V 0 bases and J 11 bases; bases outside gene matches: 6. The V gene's germline CDR1 is LGHDT and CDR2 YNNKEL (reference sequence). This CDR3 has 14 residues. CDR3: CASSQEAGRVELFF. The CDR3 DNA reads TGTGCCAGCAGCCAAGAGGCAGGGAGGGTTGAGCTGTTTTTT.

This clonotype showed up just once. Sequence at one end of the junction differs from germline and may be a read error. The genes are TRBV5-6 and TRBJ1-2; D uncertain. From germline, CDR1 is SGHDT and CDR2 YYEEEE. The CDR3 has 12 residues. The CDR3 nucleotides read TGTGCCAGCAGCTTGCCCAACTCTGGCTACACCTTC. This translates into CASSLPNSGYTF.